This T cell receptor (beta chain) emerged from a study of blood T cell repertoires in COVID-19. Overall study context: Samples taken during acute and convalescent COVID-19 were collected in the United States, Italy and Spain. PBMCs, B-cell-depleted T cells, or T cells provided the cDNA or gDNA that made up the material.

CDR1 SGHTA and CDR2 FQGTGA come from the germline V gene. The CDR3 length is 16 residues. The ends lost 2 bases at V and 2 bases at J; junction bases unmatched: 6. Original handling: Estimates of nucleated cell counts were drawn from the amplification of reference gene primers. Only in-frame clones appear in the TCRdb table, and some are missing; sequencing was by immunoSEQ multiplex PCR. That table supplies the V and J calls and clone size; D and trimming were determined from the DNA. The sample shows 110,000 to 150,000 clones, 65% to 85% of them seen only once. The clonotype was recovered from a woman in her 50s with acute or convalescent COVID-19. The material sequenced was peripheral blood. This rearrangement joins TRBV7-3 to TRBJ2-1, with 7 positions matching TRBD2. CDR3: CASSLYPGTTYNEQFF. The CDR3 coding sequence is TGTGCCAGCAGCTTATATCCGGGGACTACCTACAATGAGCAGTTCTTC.